This T cell receptor beta chain was obtained from a study of T-cell reconstitution after alpha-beta-depleted transplantation in children. General observations from the study: The authors attributed T-cell counts and diversity one year after transplant mostly to newly produced T cells. Several hundred expanded graft clones reportedly supplied alpha-beta T cells about two months after transplant. In some patients, recipient T cells and intrathymic progenitors surviving conditioning explained high day-60 diversity.

The CDR3 runs to 14 residues. In regard to this clonotype: Its specificity is unknown.

The TCRbeta library was prepared with unique molecular identifiers. TCRdb itself ran the PCR reads through MiXCR, one entry per CDR3 protein. The data show 580,000 or so distinct CDR3 sequences, more than 20% seen once. Source: PBMCs, mostly from graft donor cells, taken 360 days after TCRalphabeta/CD19-depleted stem cell transplant. This chain connects TRBV21-1 to TRBJ1-5. TRBV21-1 is recorded as a pseudogene. The origin of this receptor is a boy under two years old who had a stem cell transplant for acute myeloid leukemia, so the T cells may come from the graft donor. The CDR3 loop reads CASRSRQNNQPQHF. The CDR3 nucleotides are TGTGCCAGCAGGTCGAGGCAGAACAATCAGCCCCAGCATTTT.